This T cell receptor beta chain was retrieved from a study of T-cell reconstitution after alpha-beta-depleted transplantation in children. Study-level findings and limits: The study reportedly traced alpha-beta T cells about two months after transplant to several hundred expanded graft clones. Recipient T cells and thymic progenitors that survived gave rise to the high TCRbeta diversity observed at day 60 in some patients. One year after transplant, T-cell counts and diversity came mostly from newly produced T cells.

Germline-derived CDR1 and CDR2 are MNHEY and SVGAGI. V shed 4 bases and J 2 bases; nucleotides not matched to a gene: 8. This CDR3 comprises 17 residues. Preparation of the TCRbeta library used unique molecular identifiers. TCRdb fed the PCR reads into MiXCR, producing one record per CDR3 protein. The repertoire holds hundreds of thousands of distinct CDR3 sequences, with approximately 12% as singletons. A word on this clonotype: Its specificity is unknown.

Sequencing used PBMCs, mostly from graft donor cells, obtained 360 days after TCRalphabeta/CD19-depleted stem cell transplant. The rearrangement joins TRBV6-5 to TRBJ2-3; 11 bases fit TRBD2. The TCR was taken from a male patient younger than 18 who had a stem cell transplant for acute myeloid leukemia, so the T cells may come from the graft donor. The CDR3 nucleotides read TGTGCCAGCAGTTCCTTGGGACTAGCGGCTGACACAGATACGCAGTATTTT. This translates into CASSSLGLAADTDTQYF.